These 13 T cell receptor beta chains share one sample of origin, sequenced in a study of blood T cell repertoires in COVID-19. Clones were sequenced by immunoSEQ multiplex PCR, and TCRdb holds only the in-frame ones, with some missing. The table has approximately 140,000 clones, 75% to 90% seen once. The source material was peripheral blood. Every receptor here comes from a man between 65 and 85 years old with acute or convalescent COVID-19.

The V gene is TRBV30, the J gene TRBJ2-2, with a possible D match to TRBD1 (6 bases). Trimming took off 0 bases at V and 13 bases at J, with 12 bases between the two ends. Germline lookup yields CDR1 GTSNPN and CDR2 SVGIG (reference sequence). The CDR3 runs to 12 residues. CDR3 sequence (DNA): TGTGCCTGGAGTGTGAGGGGGACGAGGCTGTTTTTT. This sequence encodes CAWSVRGTRLFF.

In its sample, this clone was seen once. The chain couples TRBV29-1 to TRBJ1-2; 8 bases fit TRBD1. Germline lookup yields CDR1 SQVTM and CDR2 ANQGSEA. The ends lost 2 bases at V and 4 bases at J; junction bases unmatched: 6. This CDR3 is 14 amino acids long. As DNA, the CDR3 is TGCAGCGTTGAACCCCCGGGACAGGTCTATGGCTACACCTTC. Its protein is CSVEPPGQVYGYTF.

This chain joins TRBV4-2 and TRBJ2-1, with TRBD2 matching over 7 bases. The ends lost 1 base at V and 0 bases at J; junction bases unmatched: 6. The germline gives CDR1 LGHNA, CDR2 YNFKEQ. The CDR3 length is 17 residues. The CDR3 DNA reads as TGTGCCAGCAGCCAAGTAAGCGGGGCAAGCTCCTACAATGAGCAGTTCTTC. Its translation: CASSQVSGASSYNEQFF.

The chain links TRBV3-1 (or the pseudogene TRBV3-2) to TRBJ1-4; D not certain. Germline assignment: CDR1 LGHDT and CDR2 YNNKEL (reference sequence). The length of the CDR3 is 14 residues. V lost 2 bases to trimming and J lost 8 bases, with 12 bases between them. The chain's CDR3 is CASSQSGGEEKLFF. The CDR3 nucleotides read TGTGCCAGCAGCCAATCGGGAGGAGAGGAAAAACTGTTTTTT.

This rearrangement joins TRBV5-1 to TRBJ1-1; D might be TRBD1 (5 bases). The CDR3 sequence is 14 residues long. Germline CDR1 reads SGHRS; CDR2 reads YFSETQ. Deletions cut 4 bases from V and 3 bases from J, with 13 bases between. The CDR3 region has the DNA TGCGCCAGCAGCGCCCGACGGGGGGACACTGAAGCTTTCTTT. It is translated as CASSARRGDTEAFF.

The V gene is TRBV7-3, the J gene TRBJ2-3; TRBD2 matches 7 bases. This CDR3 has 17 residues. V trimming: 2 bases; J trimming: 2 bases; junction bases outside the gene matches: 10. CDR1 and CDR2 (germline): SGHTA, FQGTGA. The CDR3 nucleotides are TGTGCCAGCAGCTTATTAGGGCCCAGCGGGGCCACAGATACGCAGTATTTT. This sequence encodes CASSLLGPSGATDTQYF.

V usage is TRBV7-3 and J usage is TRBJ2-5, with 9 bases that match TRBD1. The J segment lost 3 bases and the V segment lost 4 bases, leaving 6 bases of the junction unmatched. This CDR3 comprises 15 residues. Germline values: CDR1 SGHTA, CDR2 FQGTGA. CDR3 sequence reads: CASSSPDRGKETQYF. CDR3 DNA: TGTGCCAGCAGCTCACCAGACAGGGGGAAAGAGACCCAGTACTTC. Filled out from reference TRBV7-3 and TRBJ2-5, the complete variable domain reads GAGVSQTPSNKVTEKGKYVELRCDPISGHTALYWYRQSLGQGPEFLIYFQGTGAADDSGLPNDRFFAVRPEGSVSTLKIQRTERGDSAVYLCASSSPDRGKETQYFGPGTRLLVL.

This chain uses TRBV19 with TRBJ2-1, with a weak D call TRBD2 (6 bases). Germline lookup yields CDR1 LNHDA and CDR2 SQIVND (reference sequence). V was cut by 6 bases and J by 6 bases, with 12 bases left in between. The CDR3 is made up of 13 amino acids. CDR3 amino acids: CASSGTGGNEQFF. DNA for the CDR3: TGTGCCAGTAGCGGGACTGGGGGCAATGAGCAGTTCTTC.

The chain combines TRBV2 with TRBJ1-6, with TRBD1 matching 9 bases. V lost 4 bases to trimming and J lost 8 bases; unmatched junction nucleotides: 3. CDR3 length: 14 amino acids. Germline lookup yields CDR1 SNHLY and CDR2 FYNNEI. The CDR3 protein is CASSAGTGYSPLHF. The DNA for the CDR3 is TGTGCCAGCAGTGCCGGGACAGGGTATTCACCCCTCCACTTT.

This clone was detected a few times. The chain has TRBV19 and TRBJ1-1; maybe TRBD1 (6 bases). The germline V gene encodes CDR1 LNHDA and CDR2 SQIVND (reference sequence). Trimming removed 2 bases at V and 0 bases at J, with 16 bases between. This CDR3 region has 17 residues. DNA of the CDR3: TGTGCCAGTAGTATAAAGGGCGCGACAGGAATGAACACTGAAGCTTTCTTT. The encoded protein is CASSIKGATGMNTEAFF.

The chain uses TRBV3-1 (or the pseudogene TRBV3-2) and TRBJ1-5; 7 nucleotides line up with TRBD1. This CDR3 has 13 residues. After removal of 4 bases from V and 6 bases from J, the junction contained 3 bases not matched to a gene. Germline assignment: CDR1 LGHDT and CDR2 YNNKEL (reference sequence). Here the CDR3 DNA reads TGTGCCAGCAGCCGACAGGGCTTTCAGCCCCAGCATTTT. Encoded protein: CASSRQGFQPQHF.

The gene calls are TRBV5-1 and TRBJ2-2; 9 nucleotides align to TRBD2. The CDR3 is made up of 15 amino acids. Looked up from germline, CDR1 is SGHRS and CDR2 is YFSETQ. V was clipped by 4 bases and J by 6 bases; unmatched bases: 7. This chain's CDR3 is CASSPSGDRSGELFF. The CDR3 nucleotides read TGCGCCAGCAGCCCTAGCGGGGATAGGTCCGGGGAGCTGTTTTTT.

The chain uses TRBV6-5 and TRBJ1-4; D is undetermined. Germline CDR1 and CDR2: MNHEY and SVGAGI. V was clipped by 5 bases and J by 3 bases, with 10 bases between them. This CDR3 spans 14 amino acids. DNA of the CDR3: TGTGCCAGCAGTACGGGGAAAGCTAATGAAAAACTGTTTTTT. Its translation is CASSTGKANEKLFF.